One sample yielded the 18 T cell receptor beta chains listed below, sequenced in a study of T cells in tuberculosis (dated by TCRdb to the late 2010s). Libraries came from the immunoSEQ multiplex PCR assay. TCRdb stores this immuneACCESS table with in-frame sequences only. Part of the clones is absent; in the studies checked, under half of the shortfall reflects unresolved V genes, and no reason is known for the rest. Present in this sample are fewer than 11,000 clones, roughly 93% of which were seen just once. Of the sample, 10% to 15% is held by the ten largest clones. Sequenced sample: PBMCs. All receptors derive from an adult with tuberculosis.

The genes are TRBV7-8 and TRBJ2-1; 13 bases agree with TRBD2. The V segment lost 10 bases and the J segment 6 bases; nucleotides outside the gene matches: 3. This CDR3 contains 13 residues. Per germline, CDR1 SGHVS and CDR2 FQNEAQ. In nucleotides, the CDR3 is TGTGCCACCACTAGCGGGAGGGGCAATGAGCAGTTCTTC. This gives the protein CATTSGRGNEQFF. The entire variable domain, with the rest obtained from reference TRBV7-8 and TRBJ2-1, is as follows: GAGVSQSPRYKVAKRGQDVALRCDPISGHVSLFWYQQALGQGPEFLTYFQNEAQLDKSGLPSDRFFAERPEGSVSTLKIQRTQQEDSAVYLCATTSGRGNEQFFGPGTRLTVL.

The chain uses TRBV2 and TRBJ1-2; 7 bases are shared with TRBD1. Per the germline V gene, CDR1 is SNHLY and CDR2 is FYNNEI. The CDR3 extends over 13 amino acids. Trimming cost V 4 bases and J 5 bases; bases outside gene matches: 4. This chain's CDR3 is CASSAGQLYGYTF. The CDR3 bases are TGTGCCAGCAGTGCGGGACAGTTATATGGCTACACCTTC. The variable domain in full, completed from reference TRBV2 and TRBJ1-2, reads EPEVTQTPSHQVTQMGQEVILRCVPISNHLYFYWYRQILGQKVEFLVSFYNNEISEKSEIFDDQFSVERPDGSNFTLKIRSTKLEDSAMYFCASSAGQLYGYTFGSGTRLTVV.

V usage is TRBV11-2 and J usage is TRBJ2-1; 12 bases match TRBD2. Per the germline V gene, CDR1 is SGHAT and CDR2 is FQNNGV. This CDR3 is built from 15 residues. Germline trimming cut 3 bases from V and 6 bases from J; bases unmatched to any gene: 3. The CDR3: CASSFLAGGPNEQFF. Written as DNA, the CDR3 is TGTGCCAGCAGCTTCCTAGCGGGAGGGCCCAATGAGCAGTTCTTC.

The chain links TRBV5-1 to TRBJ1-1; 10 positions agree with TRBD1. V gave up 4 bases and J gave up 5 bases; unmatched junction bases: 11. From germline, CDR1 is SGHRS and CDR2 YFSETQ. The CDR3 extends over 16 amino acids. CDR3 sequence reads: CASSPSGQGVWTEAFF. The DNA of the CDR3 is TGCGCCAGCAGCCCATCTGGACAGGGGGTCTGGACTGAAGCTTTCTTT.

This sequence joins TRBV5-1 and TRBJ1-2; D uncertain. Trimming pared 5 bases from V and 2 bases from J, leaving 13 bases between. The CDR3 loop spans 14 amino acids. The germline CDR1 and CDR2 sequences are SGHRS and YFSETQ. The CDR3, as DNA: TGCGCCAGCAGTTCCGGCGGCGGGAACTATGGCTACACCTTC. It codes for CASSSGGGNYGYTF.

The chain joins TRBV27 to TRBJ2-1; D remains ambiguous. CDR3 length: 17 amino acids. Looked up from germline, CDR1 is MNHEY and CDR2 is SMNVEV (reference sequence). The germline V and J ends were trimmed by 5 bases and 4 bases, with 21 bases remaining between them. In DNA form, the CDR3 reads TGTGCCAGCAGTCCCGCTTCTTTCCGGGTCCGTTACAATGAGCAGTTCTTC. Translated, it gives CASSPASFRVRYNEQFF.

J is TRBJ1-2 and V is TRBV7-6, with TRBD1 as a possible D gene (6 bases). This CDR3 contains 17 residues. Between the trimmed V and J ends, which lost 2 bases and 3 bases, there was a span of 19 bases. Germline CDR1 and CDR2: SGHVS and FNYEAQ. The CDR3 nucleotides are TGTGCCAGCAGCTTAATGGTGGGGCGTGAGGGGGACTATGGCTACACCTTC. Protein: CASSLMVGREGDYGYTF.

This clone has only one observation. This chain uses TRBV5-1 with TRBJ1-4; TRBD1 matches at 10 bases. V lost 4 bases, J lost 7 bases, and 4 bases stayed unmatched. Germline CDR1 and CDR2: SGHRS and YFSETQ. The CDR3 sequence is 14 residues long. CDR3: CASSRGQGREKLFF. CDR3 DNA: TGCGCCAGCAGCCGGGGACAGGGGCGTGAAAAACTGTTTTTT.

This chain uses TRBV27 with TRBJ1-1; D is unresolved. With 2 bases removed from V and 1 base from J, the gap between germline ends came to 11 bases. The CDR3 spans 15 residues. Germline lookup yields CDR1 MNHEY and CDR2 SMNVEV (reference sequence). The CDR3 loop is CASSLEVSPNTEAFF. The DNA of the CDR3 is TGTGCCAGCAGTTTAGAGGTCAGCCCGAACACTGAAGCTTTCTTT.

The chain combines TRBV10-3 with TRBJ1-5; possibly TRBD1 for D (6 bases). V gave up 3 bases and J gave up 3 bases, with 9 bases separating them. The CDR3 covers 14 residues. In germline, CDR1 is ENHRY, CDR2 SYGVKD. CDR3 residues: CAISDPGDNQPQHF. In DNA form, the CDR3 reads TGTGCCATCAGTGACCCAGGGGACAATCAGCCCCAGCATTTT.

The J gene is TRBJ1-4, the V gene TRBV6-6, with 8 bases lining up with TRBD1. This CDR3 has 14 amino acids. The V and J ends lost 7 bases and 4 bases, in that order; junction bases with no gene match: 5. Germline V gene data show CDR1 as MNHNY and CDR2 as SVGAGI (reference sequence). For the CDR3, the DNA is TGTGCCAGCAACCGACAGGGGCTTAATGAAAAACTGTTTTTT. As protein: CASNRQGLNEKLFF.

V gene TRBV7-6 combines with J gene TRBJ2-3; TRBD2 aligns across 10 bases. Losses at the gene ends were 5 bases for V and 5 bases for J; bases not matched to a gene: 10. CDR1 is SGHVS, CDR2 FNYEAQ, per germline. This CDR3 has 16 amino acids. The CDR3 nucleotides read TGTGCCAGCAGCCACTCCAGCGGGGGGGTGGGAGATACGCAGTATTTT. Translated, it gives CASSHSSGGVGDTQYF. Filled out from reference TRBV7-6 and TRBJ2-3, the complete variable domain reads GAGVSQSPRYKVTKRGQDVALRCDPISGHVSLYWYRQALGQGPEFLTYFNYEAQQDKSGLPNDRFSAERPEGSISTLTIQRTEQRDSAMYRCASSHSSGGVGDTQYFGPGTRLTVL.

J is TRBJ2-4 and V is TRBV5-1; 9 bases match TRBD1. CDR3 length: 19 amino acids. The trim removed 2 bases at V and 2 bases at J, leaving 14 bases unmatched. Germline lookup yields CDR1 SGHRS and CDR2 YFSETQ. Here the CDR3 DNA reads TGCGCCAGCAGCTTTGAGGGACAGGGACCCACCTCGTCCAAAAACATTCAGTACTTC. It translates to CASSFEGQGPTSSKNIQYF.

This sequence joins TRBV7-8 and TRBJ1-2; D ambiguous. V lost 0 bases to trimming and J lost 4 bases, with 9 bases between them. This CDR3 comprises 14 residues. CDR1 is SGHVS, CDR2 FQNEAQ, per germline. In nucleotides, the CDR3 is TGTGCCAGCAGCTTAGCGGGCAGGATCTATGGCTACACCTTC. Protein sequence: CASSLAGRIYGYTF.

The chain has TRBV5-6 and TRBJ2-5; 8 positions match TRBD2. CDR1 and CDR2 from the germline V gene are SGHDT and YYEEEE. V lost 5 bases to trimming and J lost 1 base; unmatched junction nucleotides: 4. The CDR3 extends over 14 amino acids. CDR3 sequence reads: CASSQLAVQETQYF. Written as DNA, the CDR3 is TGTGCCAGCAGTCAACTAGCGGTCCAAGAGACCCAGTACTTC.

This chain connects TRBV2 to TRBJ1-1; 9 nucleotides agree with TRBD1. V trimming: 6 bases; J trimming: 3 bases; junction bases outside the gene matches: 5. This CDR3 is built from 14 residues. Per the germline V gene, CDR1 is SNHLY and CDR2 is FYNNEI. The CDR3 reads CASRAGQGDTEAFF. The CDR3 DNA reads TGTGCCAGCAGGGCGGGACAGGGAGACACTGAAGCTTTCTTT.

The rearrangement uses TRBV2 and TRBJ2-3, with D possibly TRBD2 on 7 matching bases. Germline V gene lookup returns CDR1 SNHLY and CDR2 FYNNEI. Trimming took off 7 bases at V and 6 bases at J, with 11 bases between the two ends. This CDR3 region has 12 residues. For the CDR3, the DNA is TGTGCCAGCAAGCCGGGGGGCGATACGCAGTATTTT. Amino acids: CASKPGGDTQYF.

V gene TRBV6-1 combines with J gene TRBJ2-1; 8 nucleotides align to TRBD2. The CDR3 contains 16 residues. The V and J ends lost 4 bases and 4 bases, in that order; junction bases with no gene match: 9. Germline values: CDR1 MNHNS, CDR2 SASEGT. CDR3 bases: TGTGCCAGCAGTGCCGGGGTAGCGGGGAGGTACAATGAGCAGTTCTTC. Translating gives CASSAGVAGRYNEQFF.